The following is a T cell receptor beta chain sequence with its context. The antigen is not known. This sample stems from a study of vaccination and CD4 T cells after COVID-19. Study details: Convalescents were six males and four females, two of them Hispanic. Study findings and constraints: Post-vaccination reactive clonotypes (median approximately 38) did not differ significantly from post-infection (around 23).

Cultured CD4+ T cells had their DNA profiled by the Oncomine TCR Beta short-read assay. Using its own MiXCR run on the PCR reads, TCRdb lists one record per CDR3 protein. The sample shows under 20,000 distinct CDR3 sequences, around 50% of them seen only once. Sample treatment: roughly 10-day PBMC culture with coronavirus spike peptide pools or control peptides (ViraFEST assay). The source material was CD4+ T cells from blood, cultured in vitro, sampled before SARS-CoV-2 vaccination. The receptor was derived from a human donor who had recovered from COVID-19.

As DNA, the CDR3 is TGTGCCAGCAGGACAACAGGGGATTCACCCCTCCACTTT. It is translated as CASRTTGDSPLHF. V usage is TRBV7-3 and J usage is TRBJ1-6, with 7 bases that match TRBD1. The junction had 4 bases not matched to a gene; V was cut back by 6 bases and J by 8 bases. The CDR3 is made up of 13 amino acids. From germline, CDR1 is SGHTA and CDR2 FQGTGA.